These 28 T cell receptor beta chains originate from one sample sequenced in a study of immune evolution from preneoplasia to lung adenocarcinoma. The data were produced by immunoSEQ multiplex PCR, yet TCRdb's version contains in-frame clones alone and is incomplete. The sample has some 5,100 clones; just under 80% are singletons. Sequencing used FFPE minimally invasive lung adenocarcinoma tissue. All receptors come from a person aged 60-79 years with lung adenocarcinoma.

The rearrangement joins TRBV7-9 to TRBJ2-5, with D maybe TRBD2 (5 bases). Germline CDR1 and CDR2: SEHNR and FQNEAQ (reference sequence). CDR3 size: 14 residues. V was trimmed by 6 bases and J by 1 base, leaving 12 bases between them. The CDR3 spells CASSWTRGQETQYF. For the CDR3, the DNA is TGTGCCAGCAGTTGGACTCGGGGCCAAGAGACCCAGTACTTC.

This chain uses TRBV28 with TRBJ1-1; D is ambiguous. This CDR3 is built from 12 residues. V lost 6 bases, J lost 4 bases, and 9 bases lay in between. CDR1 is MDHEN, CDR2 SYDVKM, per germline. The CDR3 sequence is CASRVGSTEAFF. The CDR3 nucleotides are TGTGCCAGCAGAGTTGGGAGCACTGAAGCTTTCTTT.

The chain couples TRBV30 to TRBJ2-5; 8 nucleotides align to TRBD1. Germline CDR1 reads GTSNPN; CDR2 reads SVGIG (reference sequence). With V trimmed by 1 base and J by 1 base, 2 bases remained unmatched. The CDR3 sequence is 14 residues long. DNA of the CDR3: TGTGCCTGGAGTGCTACAGGGGGCCAAGAGACCCAGTACTTC. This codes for CAWSATGGQETQYF. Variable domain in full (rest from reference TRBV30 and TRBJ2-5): SQTIHQWPATLVQPVGSPLSLECTVEGTSNPNLYWYRQAAGRGLQLLFYSVGIGQISSEVPQNLSASRPQDRQFILSSKKLLLSDSGFYLCAWSATGGQETQYFGPGTRLLVL.

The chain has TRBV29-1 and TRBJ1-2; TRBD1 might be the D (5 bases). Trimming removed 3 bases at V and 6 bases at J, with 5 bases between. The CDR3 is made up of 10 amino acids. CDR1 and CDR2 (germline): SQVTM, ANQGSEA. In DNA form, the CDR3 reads TGCAGCGTTGAGGGGGATGGCTACACCTTC. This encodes CSVEGDGYTF. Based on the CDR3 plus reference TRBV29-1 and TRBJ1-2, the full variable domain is SAVISQKPSRDICQRGTSLTIQCQVDSQVTMMFWYRQQPGQSLTLIATANQGSEATYESGFVIDKFPISRPNLTFSTLTVSNMSPEDSSIYLCSVEGDGYTFGSGTRLTVV.

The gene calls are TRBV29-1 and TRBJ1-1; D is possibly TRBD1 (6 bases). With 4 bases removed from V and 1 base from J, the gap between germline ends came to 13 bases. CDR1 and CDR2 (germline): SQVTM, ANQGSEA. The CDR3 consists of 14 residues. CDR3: CSVGVGGQNTEAFF. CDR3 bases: TGCAGCGTTGGGGTGGGGGGCCAGAACACTGAAGCTTTCTTT.

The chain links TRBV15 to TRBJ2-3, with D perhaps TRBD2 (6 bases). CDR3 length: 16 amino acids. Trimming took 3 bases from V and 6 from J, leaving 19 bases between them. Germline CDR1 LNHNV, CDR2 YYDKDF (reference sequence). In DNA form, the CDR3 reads TGTGCCACCAGCAGCAAACCGGGACTTTCCACCGATACGCAGTATTTT. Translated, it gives CATSSKPGLSTDTQYF.

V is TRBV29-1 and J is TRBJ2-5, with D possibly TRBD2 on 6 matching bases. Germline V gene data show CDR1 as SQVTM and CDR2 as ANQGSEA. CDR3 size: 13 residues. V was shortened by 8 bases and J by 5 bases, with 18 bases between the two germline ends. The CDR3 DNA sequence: TGCAGCCCAGTGCTTGGGGACTTGGAGACCCAGTACTTC. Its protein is CSPVLGDLETQYF.

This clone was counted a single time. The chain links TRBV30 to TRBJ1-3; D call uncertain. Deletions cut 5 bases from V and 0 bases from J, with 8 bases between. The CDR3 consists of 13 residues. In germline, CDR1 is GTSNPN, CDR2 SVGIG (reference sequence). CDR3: CAWAGSSGNTIYF. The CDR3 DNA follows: TGTGCCTGGGCGGGAAGCTCTGGAAACACCATATATTTT.

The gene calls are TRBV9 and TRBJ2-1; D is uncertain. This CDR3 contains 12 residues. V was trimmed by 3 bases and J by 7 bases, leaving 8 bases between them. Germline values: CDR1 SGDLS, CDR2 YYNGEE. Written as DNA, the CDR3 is TGTGCCAGCAGCGCCAGCTTTAATGAGCAGTTCTTC. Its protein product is CASSASFNEQFF. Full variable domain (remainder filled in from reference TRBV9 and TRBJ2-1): DSGVTQTPKHLITATGQRVTLRCSPRSGDLSVYWYQQSLDQGLQFLIQYYNGEERAKGNILERFSAQQFPDLHSELNLSSLELGDSALYFCASSASFNEQFFGPGTRLTVL.

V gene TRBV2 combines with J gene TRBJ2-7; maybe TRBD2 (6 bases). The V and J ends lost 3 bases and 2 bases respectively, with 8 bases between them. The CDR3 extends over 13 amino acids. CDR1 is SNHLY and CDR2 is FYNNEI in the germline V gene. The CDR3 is CASSEGLPYEQYF. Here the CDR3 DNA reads TGTGCCAGCAGTGAGGGACTCCCCTACGAGCAGTACTTC.

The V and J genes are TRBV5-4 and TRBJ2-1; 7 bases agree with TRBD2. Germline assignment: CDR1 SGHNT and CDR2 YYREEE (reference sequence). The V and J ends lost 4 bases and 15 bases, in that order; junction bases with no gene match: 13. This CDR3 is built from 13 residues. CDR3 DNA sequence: TGTGCCAGCAGCGGGTGGAGACTAGCAGGGATGTTCTTC. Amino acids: CASSGWRLAGMFF.

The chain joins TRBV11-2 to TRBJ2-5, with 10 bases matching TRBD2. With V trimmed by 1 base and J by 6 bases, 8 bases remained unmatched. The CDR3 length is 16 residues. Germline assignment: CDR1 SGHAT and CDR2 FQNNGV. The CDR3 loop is CASSLVAAGGLKTQYF. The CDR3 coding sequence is TGTGCCAGCAGCTTAGTTGCAGCGGGAGGGTTGAAGACCCAGTACTTC. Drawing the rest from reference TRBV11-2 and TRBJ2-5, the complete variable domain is EAGVAQSPRYKIIEKRQSVAFWCNPISGHATLYWYQQILGQGPKLLIQFQNNGVVDDSQLPKDRFSAERLKGVDSTLKIQPAKLEDSAVYLCASSLVAAGGLKTQYFGPGTRLLVL.

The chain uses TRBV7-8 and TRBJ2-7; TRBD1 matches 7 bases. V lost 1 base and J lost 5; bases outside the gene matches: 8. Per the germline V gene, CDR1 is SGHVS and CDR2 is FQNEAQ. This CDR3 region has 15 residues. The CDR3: CASSLVGTVYDEQYF. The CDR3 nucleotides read TGTGCCAGCAGCTTAGTTGGGACAGTCTATGACGAGCAGTACTTC.

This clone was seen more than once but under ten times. CDR3 in amino acids: CASSQDLPGDTQYF. For the CDR3, the DNA is TGCGCCAGCAGCCAAGATCTTCCGGGAGATACGCAGTATTTT. The rearrangement uses TRBV4-3 and TRBJ2-3; D not resolved. The V end was cut by 0 bases, the J end by 5 bases, with 9 bases between. CDR1 LGHNA and CDR2 YSLEER come from the germline V gene. This CDR3 comprises 14 residues.

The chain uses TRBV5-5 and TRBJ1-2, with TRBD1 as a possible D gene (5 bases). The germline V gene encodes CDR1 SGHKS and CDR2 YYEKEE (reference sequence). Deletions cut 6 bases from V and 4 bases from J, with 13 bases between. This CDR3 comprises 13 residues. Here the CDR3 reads CASTGGRFYGYTF. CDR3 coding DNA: TGTGCCAGCACCGGGGGACGGTTCTATGGCTACACCTTC.

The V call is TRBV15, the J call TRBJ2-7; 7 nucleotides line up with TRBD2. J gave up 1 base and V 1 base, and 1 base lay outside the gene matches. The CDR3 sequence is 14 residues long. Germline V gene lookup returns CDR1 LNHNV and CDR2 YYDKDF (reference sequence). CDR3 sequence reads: CATSRGGLSYEQYF. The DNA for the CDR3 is TGTGCCACCAGCAGAGGGGGACTATCCTACGAGCAGTACTTC.

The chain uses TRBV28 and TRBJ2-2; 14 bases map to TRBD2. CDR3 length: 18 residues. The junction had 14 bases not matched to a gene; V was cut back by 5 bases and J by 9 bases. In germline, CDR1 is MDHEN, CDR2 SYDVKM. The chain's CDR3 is CASSPGLAGGRISRELFF. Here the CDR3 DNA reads TGTGCCAGCAGTCCAGGACTAGCGGGAGGCCGAATATCCCGGGAGCTGTTTTTT.

The CDR3, as DNA: TGTGCCACCCGCCAAGGCGCTGAAGCTTTCTTT. This sequence encodes CATRQGAEAFF. The chain carries TRBV27 and TRBJ1-1; the D is unclear. V was cut by 10 bases and J by 6 bases, with 12 bases left in between. The germline V gene encodes CDR1 MNHEY and CDR2 SMNVEV (reference sequence). CDR3 length equals 11 residues.

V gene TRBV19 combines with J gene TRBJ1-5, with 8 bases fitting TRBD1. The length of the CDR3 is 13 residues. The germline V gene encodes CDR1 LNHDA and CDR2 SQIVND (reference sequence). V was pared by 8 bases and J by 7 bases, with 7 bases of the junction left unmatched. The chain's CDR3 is CASQDRGGQPQHF. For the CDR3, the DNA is TGTGCCAGTCAAGACAGGGGAGGACAGCCCCAGCATTTT.

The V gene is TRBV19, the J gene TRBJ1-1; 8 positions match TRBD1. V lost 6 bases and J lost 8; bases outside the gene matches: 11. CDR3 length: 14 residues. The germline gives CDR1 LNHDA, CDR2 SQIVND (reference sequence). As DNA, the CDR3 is TGTGCCAGTAGCTTACTCGGACAGGGCGCAGAAGCTTTCTTT. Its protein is CASSLLGQGAEAFF.

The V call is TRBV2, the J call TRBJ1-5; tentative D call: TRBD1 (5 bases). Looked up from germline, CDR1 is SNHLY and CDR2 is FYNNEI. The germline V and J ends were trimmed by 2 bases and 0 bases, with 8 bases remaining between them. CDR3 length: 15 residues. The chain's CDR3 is CASSEQGYSNQPQHF. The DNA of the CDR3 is TGTGCCAGCAGTGAACAGGGCTATAGCAATCAGCCCCAGCATTTT.

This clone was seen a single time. This chain's CDR3 is CATTSGRNTGELFF. The CDR3, as DNA: TGTGCCACCACTAGCGGGAGGAACACCGGGGAGCTGTTTTTT. The gene calls are TRBV6-1 and TRBJ2-2, with 11 bases that match TRBD2. Germline trimming cut 10 bases from V and 1 base from J; bases unmatched to any gene: 2. The CDR3 contains 14 residues. Germline V gene data show CDR1 as MNHNS and CDR2 as SASEGT.

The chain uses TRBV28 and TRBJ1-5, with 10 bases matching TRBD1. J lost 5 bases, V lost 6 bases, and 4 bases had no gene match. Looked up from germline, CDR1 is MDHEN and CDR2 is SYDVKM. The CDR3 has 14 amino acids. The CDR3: CASSPTGGDQPQHF. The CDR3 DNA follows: TGTGCCAGCAGCCCGACAGGGGGCGATCAGCCCCAGCATTTT. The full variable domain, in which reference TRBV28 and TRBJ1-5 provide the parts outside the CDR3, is DVKVTQSSRYLVKRTGEKVFLECVQDMDHENMFWYRQDPGLGLRLIYFSYDVKMKEKGDIPEGYSVSREKKERFSLILESASTNQTSMYLCASSPTGGDQPQHFGDGTRLSIL.

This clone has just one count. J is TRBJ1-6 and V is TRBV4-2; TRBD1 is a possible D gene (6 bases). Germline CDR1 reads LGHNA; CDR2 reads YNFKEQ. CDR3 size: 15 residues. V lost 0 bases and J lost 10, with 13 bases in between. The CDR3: CASSQDRDGGSPLHF. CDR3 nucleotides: TGTGCCAGCAGCCAAGACAGGGACGGGGGCTCACCCCTCCACTTT.

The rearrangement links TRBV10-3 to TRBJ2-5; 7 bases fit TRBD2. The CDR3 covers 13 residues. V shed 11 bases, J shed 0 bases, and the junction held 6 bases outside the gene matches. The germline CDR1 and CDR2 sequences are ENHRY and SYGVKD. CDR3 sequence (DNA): TGTGCCGCTGGGGGGGGGTACCAAGAGACCCAGTACTTC. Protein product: CAAGGGYQETQYF.

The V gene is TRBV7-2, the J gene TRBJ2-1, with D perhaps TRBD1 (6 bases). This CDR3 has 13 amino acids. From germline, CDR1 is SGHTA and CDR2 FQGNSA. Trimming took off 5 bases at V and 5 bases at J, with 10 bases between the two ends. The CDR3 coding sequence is TGTGCCAGCAGCACACAGGGTAACAATGAGCAGTTCTTC. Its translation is CASSTQGNNEQFF.

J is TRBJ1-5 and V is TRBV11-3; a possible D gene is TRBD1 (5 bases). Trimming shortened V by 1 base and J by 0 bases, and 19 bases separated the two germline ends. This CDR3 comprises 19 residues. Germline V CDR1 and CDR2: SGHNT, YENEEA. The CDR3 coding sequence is TGTGCCAGCAGCTTAGGATTTCGGGGGGTCTTCGTTAGCAATCAGCCCCAGCATTTT. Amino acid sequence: CASSLGFRGVFVSNQPQHF. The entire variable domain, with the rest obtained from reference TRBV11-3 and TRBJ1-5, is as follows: EAGVVQSPRYKIIEKKQPVAFWCNPISGHNTLYWYLQNLGQGPELLIRYENEEAVDDSQLPKDRFSAERLKGVDSTLKIQPAELGDSAVYLCASSLGFRGVFVSNQPQHFGDGTRLSIL.

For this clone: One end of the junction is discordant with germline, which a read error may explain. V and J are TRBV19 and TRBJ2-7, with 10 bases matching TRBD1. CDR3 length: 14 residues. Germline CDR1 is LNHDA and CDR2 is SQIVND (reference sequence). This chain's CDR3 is CVSSTTGGTYEQYF. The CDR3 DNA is TGTGTCAGTAGCACGACAGGGGGCACCTACGAGCAGTACTTC.